The entry below gives a single T cell receptor beta chain sequence along with its context. The antigen it recognizes is unknown. No qualities accompany the bases; no much larger clone lies one base away. These data come from a study of CD4 T cell repertoires in COVID-19 (dated by TCRdb to 2020 to 2022). In terms of the full investigation: For cross-reactivity analysis, CFSE-low cells were expanded with IL-2 for 9 to 11 days, then relabeled and restimulated with spike proteins from other coronaviruses. Naturally processed CD4+ T cell responses to SARS-CoV-2 spike and nucleoprotein were characterized in COVID-19-recovered individuals, and clonal composition was assessed by TCR Vbeta sequencing. In three recovered individuals, the TCR Vbeta repertoire of SARS-CoV-2-reactive T cells was analyzed at the subset level. General conclusions and limits of the study: Several of the most expanded SARS-CoV-2-reactive clonotypes were shared between two or all three memory subsets, suggesting intraclonal diversification. Between about 6 and 26% of SARS-CoV-2 clonotypes were also detected in secondary cultures stimulated with SARS-CoV and/or HKU1 spike, a finding consistent with cross-reactivity.

The library was obtained by the immunoSEQ multiplex PCR assay. Per the original workflow: Repertoire overlap between subsets was quantified using the Chao-Jaccard similarity index and counts of shared clonotypes. Held by TCRdb, this immuneACCESS table contains in-frame sequences only and omits some clones. Under half of the omission traces to an unresolved V gene where checked; the cause of the rest is unknown. The V and J calls and the clone size are those of that table, but D and trimming were determined from the DNA. A total of 65,000 to 95,000 clones appear in this sample, 83% of them only once. Roughly 0.58% of the sample is in the top ten clones. What this sample's time point label stands for: sample from a COVID-19-recovered individual after infection. The donors were patients who had gone through COVID-19 ranging from mild to severe and had recovered. Uncultured memory T cell samples were sequenced directly after ex vivo isolation. From peripheral blood mononuclear cells, the researchers isolated CD4+ total memory, central memory, effector memory and circulating T follicular helper cells.

CDR1 and CDR2 are read off the germline V gene as SGHVS and FQNEAQ. At the junction V is shortened by 5 bases and J by 4 bases; bases outside the gene matches: 18. There are 18 amino acids in the CDR3, from cysteine to phenylalanine inclusive. Just CDR3 DNA is preserved here, 54 bases in frame from base 1. The source was CD4+ T cells from peripheral blood, collected after recovery from COVID-19. The chain was built from TRBV7-8 and TRBJ2-3, and 7 junctional nucleotides match TRBD2. This TCR was sampled from a human donor who had COVID-19. The base sequence is TGTGCCAGCAGCCGAGGGGCGGGCGGGAGTAGGTTGGCAGATACGCAGTATTTT. Its coded protein is CASSRGAGGSRLADTQYF.